The present T cell receptor beta chain was sequenced within a study of blood T cells in healthy people across ages. Germline V gene lookup returns CDR1 SGHDT and CDR2 YYEEEE. The CDR3 totals 17 residues. Germline trimming cut 2 bases from V and 3 bases from J; bases unmatched to any gene: 8. Then a second PCR, running roughly 7 to 11 cycles, was carried out with a sample-barcoded 5' primer and a J-beta primer mix. A template-switch adaptor that had 12 random nucleotides put a tag on each cDNA molecule. TCRdb called the 5' RACE reads again in MiXCR, with one record for every CDR3 protein. This sample yields 1.5 million to 2 million distinct CDR3 sequences, of which 28% are seen a single time; less than 9.5% belongs to the top ten. Study results and caveats: Getting older went along with TCR beta diversity per million T cells dropping roughly linearly. The study found TCR beta diversity correlated strongly with naive T cell percentage.

Investigators took roughly 10 milliliters of peripheral blood from every donor. As concerns this clonotype: Antigen unknown.

This chain connects TRBV5-6 to TRBJ2-1, with 10 bases aligning to TRBD2. Sequenced: blood. The sequence came from a woman aged 25 to 45 in good health. As DNA, the CDR3 is TGTGCCAGCAGCTTTCTAGTCACTAGCGGGGTCTACAATGAGCAGTTCTTC. Translated: CASSFLVTSGVYNEQFF.